This entry lists 29 T cell receptor beta chains sequenced from one sample in a study of T cells after yellow fever vaccination. Each CDR3 protein is one row after TCRdb ran MiXCR on the 5' RACE reads. This table holds about 250,000 distinct CDR3 sequences, around 3.5% found once. The sample consisted of PBMCs, taken 15 days after the yellow fever booster vaccination. These receptors were taken from a man between 18 and 35 years old who received the YFV17D yellow fever vaccine.

This clonotype was recorded many times. The DNA of the CDR3 is TGTGCCAGCAGTTACCAAACCTGGGGCGGGAACACCGGGGAGCTGTTTTTT. It codes for CASSYQTWGGNTGELFF. This rearrangement joins TRBV6-5 to TRBJ2-2; D may be TRBD1 (5 bases). CDR3 length equals 17 residues. Trimming removed 2 bases at V and 1 base at J, with 14 bases between. Per germline, CDR1 MNHEY and CDR2 SVGAGI.

This clonotype was found many times. V is TRBV19 and J is TRBJ2-7; D unresolved. With 5 bases removed from V and 7 bases from J, the gap between germline ends came to 15 bases. The CDR3 has 13 amino acids. Per the germline V gene, CDR1 is LNHDA and CDR2 is SQIVND (reference sequence). Here the CDR3 reads CASSRDGRREQYF. The CDR3 DNA sequence: TGTGCCAGTAGTCGTGACGGCCGACGGGAGCAGTACTTC.

Many counts were recorded for this clonotype. V and J are TRBV5-5 and TRBJ2-7; D remains ambiguous. Trimming pared 0 bases from V and 3 bases from J, leaving 10 bases between. The CDR3 loop spans 14 amino acids. CDR1 is SGHKS, CDR2 YYEKEE, per germline (reference sequence). The CDR3 loop reads CASSLDPSIYEQYF. CDR3 DNA sequence: TGTGCCAGCAGCTTGGACCCCTCTATCTACGAGCAGTACTTC.

This clonotype was observed at least ten times. The chain employs TRBV29-1 and TRBJ1-2; possibly TRBD1 for D (5 bases). This CDR3 contains 11 residues. CDR1 is SQVTM and CDR2 is ANQGSEA in the germline V gene. Deletions cut 8 bases from V and 4 bases from J, with 11 bases between. CDR3 protein: CSSGTSYGYTF. The CDR3 DNA reads as TGCAGCAGCGGGACCTCCTATGGCTACACCTTC.

The chain carries TRBV7-2 and TRBJ2-3; D is unclear. Germline-derived CDR1 and CDR2 are SGHTA and FQGNSA. The CDR3 is made up of 13 amino acids. V shed 7 bases and J shed 5 bases, with 13 bases lying between them. The CDR3 DNA sequence: TGTGCCAGCATTACAGATGGGGAAGATACGCAGTATTTT. This translates into CASITDGEDTQYF.

This clonotype occurred many times. The chain couples TRBV9 to TRBJ1-1; the D gene is possibly TRBD1 (5 bases). The CDR3 totals 15 residues. The V gene lost 4 bases and the J gene lost 4 bases, with 17 bases spanning the gap. Germline CDR1 SGDLS, CDR2 YYNGEE. The CDR3 sequence: CASSPPAGASTEAFF. The CDR3 coding sequence is TGTGCCAGCAGCCCCCCCGCCGGGGCGAGCACTGAAGCTTTCTTT.

This clonotype has more than one count but fewer than ten. This chain links TRBV10-3 with TRBJ1-5; possible D gene TRBD1, 6 bases. This CDR3 spans 16 amino acids. Trimming left V 0 bases short and J 3 bases short, with 12 bases between. Germline values: CDR1 ENHRY, CDR2 SYGVKD. The CDR3 protein is CAISESTGRNNQPQHF. CDR3 bases: TGTGCCATCAGTGAGTCGACAGGCAGGAACAATCAGCCCCAGCATTTT.

This clonotype was observed many times. This chain's CDR3 is CASSQTSGDYNEQFF. The CDR3 DNA follows: TGTGCCAGTAGTCAGACTAGCGGGGATTACAATGAGCAGTTCTTC. This sequence joins TRBV19 and TRBJ2-1; 11 nucleotides agree with TRBD2. The CDR3 sequence is 15 residues long. Trimming took 5 bases from V and 4 from J; bases not matched to a gene: 4. Germline lookup yields CDR1 LNHDA and CDR2 SQIVND (reference sequence).

This clonotype appeared many times. The V and J genes are TRBV12-3 or TRBV12-4 and TRBJ1-4; D perhaps matches TRBD1 (6 bases). This CDR3 region has 14 residues. V lost 6 bases to trimming and J lost 7 bases, with 15 bases between them. CDR3 DNA: TGTGCCAGCAGCGCACAGGGAGGGAGTGAAAAACTGTTTTTT. It is translated as CASSAQGGSEKLFF.

This clonotype was counted at least ten times. The CDR3 DNA reads as TGTGCCAGCAGAGACAGGGGTTCCAATGAGCAGTTCTTC. This sequence encodes CASRDRGSNEQFF. V usage is TRBV5-4 and J usage is TRBJ2-1; TRBD1 aligns across 8 bases. Germline V gene lookup returns CDR1 SGHNT and CDR2 YYREEE (reference sequence). With V trimmed by 5 bases and J by 6 bases, 4 bases remained unmatched. This CDR3 contains 13 residues. Supplemented by reference TRBV5-4 and TRBJ2-1, the full variable domain reads ETGVTQSPTHLIKTRGQQVTLRCSSQSGHNTVSWYQQALGQGPQFIFQYYREEENGRGNFPPRFSGLQFPNYSSELNVNALELDDSALYLCASRDRGSNEQFFGPGTRLTVL.

About this clonotype: Just one base apart from a much larger clone, this may be a read error. J is TRBJ2-5 and V is TRBV20-1, with unresolved D. Germline values: CDR1 DFQATT, CDR2 SNEGSKA (reference sequence). This CDR3 spans 13 amino acids. CDR3 amino acids: CSARETRQEIQYF. CDR3 bases: TGCAGTGCTAGAGAGACAAGACAAGAGATCCAGTACTTC.

This clonotype was counted many times. This chain links TRBV3-1 with TRBJ1-2, with D perhaps TRBD1 (5 bases). The CDR3 spans 18 residues. Trimming pared 3 bases from V and 2 bases from J, leaving 22 bases between. Germline V lookup: CDR1 LGHDT, CDR2 YNNKEL (reference sequence). Here the CDR3 DNA reads TGTGCCAGCAGCCACCGCTCGGGACGCACCAGGCGAAACTATGGCTACACCTTC. Protein sequence: CASSHRSGRTRRNYGYTF.

This clonotype has at least ten counts. The rearrangement uses TRBV7-2 and TRBJ1-4; the match to TRBD1 covers 7 bases. The CDR3 is 15 amino acids. The germline V gene has CDR1 SGHTA and CDR2 FQGNSA. The J segment lost 3 bases and the V segment lost 2 bases, leaving 3 bases of the junction unmatched. CDR3 bases: TGTGCCAGCAGCTTATCAGGGGGAGCTAATGAAAAACTGTTTTTT. Its protein is CASSLSGGANEKLFF.

This clonotype was seen a few times. The rearrangement uses TRBV6-5 and TRBJ1-2; D perhaps matches TRBD1 (6 bases). V gave up 4 bases and J gave up 4 bases, with 19 bases separating them. Germline V gene sequence: CDR1 MNHEY, CDR2 SVGAGI. This CDR3 is built from 16 residues. The CDR3 DNA reads TGTGCCAGCAGTTCTGATTACAGGGAAGTGGTCTATGGCTACACCTTC. Residues: CASSSDYREVVYGYTF.

This sequence joins TRBV30 and TRBJ2-5, with D tentatively TRBD1 or TRBD2 (5 bases each). CDR1 is GTSNPN, CDR2 SVGIG, per germline (reference sequence). The CDR3 is made up of 13 amino acids. V lost 0 bases to trimming and J lost 7 bases, with 12 bases between them. CDR3 loop: CAWSVGTVGTQYF. The DNA of the CDR3 is TGTGCCTGGAGTGTAGGGACGGTGGGGACCCAGTACTTC.

This clonotype showed up many times. V and J are TRBV20-1 and TRBJ1-5; possible D gene TRBD1, 6 bases. Trimming cost V 2 bases and J 2 bases, with 13 bases left between them. Germline-derived CDR1 and CDR2 are DFQATT and SNEGSKA (reference sequence). The CDR3 has 15 residues. The CDR3 DNA reads as TGCAGTGCTAGACCAACAGGGTTGCGCAATCAGCCCCAGCATTTT. Translating it yields CSARPTGLRNQPQHF.

This clonotype was observed at least ten times. This sequence joins TRBV12-3 or TRBV12-4 and TRBJ1-6; D gene uncertain. This CDR3 is 14 amino acids long. The V gene lost 2 bases and the J gene lost 6 bases, with 8 bases spanning the gap. This CDR3 reads CASSLPRPNSPLHF. CDR3 DNA: TGTGCCAGCAGTTTACCAAGACCTAATTCACCCCTCCACTTT.

J is TRBJ1-1 and V is TRBV19; 8 bases fit TRBD1. Per the germline V gene, CDR1 is LNHDA and CDR2 is SQIVND (reference sequence). CDR3 length: 15 residues. J was trimmed by 1 base and V by 4 bases; bases with no gene match: 5. Written as DNA, the CDR3 is TGTGCCAGTAGTACCGACAGGGGCGAGAACACTGAAGCTTTCTTT. This codes for CASSTDRGENTEAFF.

This clonotype was picked up many times. The CDR3 coding sequence is TGCAGTGCTTTACTTAGTGGATCTAACTATGGCTACACCTTC. Translation gives CSALLSGSNYGYTF. The J gene is TRBJ1-2, the V gene TRBV20-1; D is undetermined. The CDR3 has 14 amino acids. Germline values: CDR1 DFQATT, CDR2 SNEGSKA (reference sequence). The ends were cut back, 5 bases at V and 0 bases at J, with 13 bases in the middle.

This clonotype was seen many times. This chain connects TRBV27 to TRBJ1-4, with D hard to call. With 6 bases removed from V and 6 bases from J, the gap between germline ends came to 11 bases. There are 13 residues in the CDR3. The germline CDR1 and CDR2 sequences are MNHEY and SMNVEV (reference sequence). The CDR3 region has the DNA TGTGCCAGCAGCCTCCGTGGTTATGAAAAACTGTTTTTT. Its translation is CASSLRGYEKLFF.

This clonotype was seen many times. The chain joins TRBV20-1 to TRBJ1-5; perhaps TRBD1 as D (5 bases). This CDR3 comprises 14 residues. The V end lost 5 bases, the J end lost 3 bases, and 14 bases lay between the germline ends. The germline CDR1 and CDR2 sequences are DFQATT and SNEGSKA (reference sequence). The CDR3 sequence is CSASRDRYNQPQHF. The CDR3 nucleotides are TGCAGTGCTTCCCGGGACCGATACAATCAGCCCCAGCATTTT.

This clonotype was seen repeatedly, ten times or more. V is TRBV20-1 and J is TRBJ1-5, with TRBD1 identical over 9 bases. The V and J ends lost 5 bases and 2 bases, in that order; junction bases with no gene match: 4. The CDR3 consists of 14 residues. CDR1 is DFQATT and CDR2 is SNEGSKA in the germline V gene (reference sequence). The CDR3: CSAGTGIRNQPQHF. The CDR3 nucleotides are TGCAGTGCTGGGACAGGGATACGCAATCAGCCCCAGCATTTT.

This clonotype has at least ten counts. The chain recombines TRBV5-4 with TRBJ1-1, with 7 positions matching TRBD1. CDR1 is SGHNT and CDR2 is YYREEE in the germline V gene (reference sequence). The CDR3 runs 14 residues. The trim removed 2 bases at V and 3 bases at J, leaving 4 bases unmatched. For the CDR3, the DNA is TGTGCCAGCAGCTTTGACAGGGTCGACACTGAAGCTTTCTTT. It codes for CASSFDRVDTEAFF.

There are many counts of this clonotype. The chain combines TRBV12-3 or TRBV12-4 with TRBJ2-5; either TRBD1 or TRBD2 may fit D (6 bases each). The CDR3 contains 16 residues. Between the trimmed V and J ends, which lost 4 bases and 5 bases, there was a span of 20 bases. The CDR3 here is CASSWRRSGGGETQYF. DNA for the CDR3: TGTGCCAGCAGTTGGAGGCGGTCCGGGGGCGGTGAGACCCAGTACTTC.

Many counts were recorded for this clonotype. Here the CDR3 DNA reads TGCGCCAGCCACGGGATGTACACTGAAGCTTTCTTT. Amino acid sequence: CASHGMYTEAFF. This chain connects TRBV10-2 to TRBJ1-1, with D hard to call. Trimming stripped 8 bases from V and 3 bases from J, with 10 bases between. Germline CDR1 reads WSHSY; CDR2 reads SAAADI. This CDR3 has 12 amino acids.

This clonotype has a count of ten or more. This chain joins TRBV4-2 and TRBJ2-1; 10 positions match TRBD2. The CDR3 consists of 17 residues. In germline, CDR1 is LGHNA, CDR2 YNFKEQ. V was clipped by 2 bases and J by 3 bases; unmatched bases: 7. Here the CDR3 DNA reads TGTGCCAGCAGCCAAAGGCGAGGGACTAGCGACTACAATGAGCAGTTCTTC. It yields the protein CASSQRRGTSDYNEQFF.

In this sample, this clonotype turned up many times. This chain connects TRBV5-6 to TRBJ2-1; 7 bases are a match to TRBD2. This CDR3 has 15 residues. The germline V gene has CDR1 SGHDT and CDR2 YYEEEE. The V and J ends lost 8 bases and 2 bases, in that order; junction bases with no gene match: 10. CDR3 in amino acids: CASKTGTTTYNEQFF. The CDR3 nucleotides are TGTGCCAGTAAAACCGGGACTACTACCTACAATGAGCAGTTCTTC.

This clonotype was recorded at least ten times. The gene calls are TRBV20-1 and TRBJ2-7; the D call may be TRBD1 or TRBD2 (5 bases each). Germline V gene sequence: CDR1 DFQATT, CDR2 SNEGSKA (reference sequence). The CDR3 spans 14 residues. V was shortened by 3 bases and J by 1 base, with 13 bases between the two germline ends. CDR3 DNA sequence: TGCAGTGCTAGGAAGGGGACGGCGTCCTACGAGCAGTACGTC. Translating it yields CSARKGTASYEQYV.

Ten or more counts support this clonotype. V is TRBV12-3 or TRBV12-4 and J is TRBJ1-6, with a weak D call TRBD1 (5 bases). This CDR3 comprises 14 residues. V lost 3 bases and J lost 7, with 10 bases in between. The CDR3 reads CASSFQGLNSPLHF. CDR3 bases: TGTGCCAGCAGTTTTCAGGGACTCAATTCACCCCTCCACTTT.